The T cell receptor (beta chain) under discussion was sequenced for a study of blood T cells in healthy people across ages. Findings and caveats of the study: The fall in TCR beta diversity per million T cells was roughly linear with age.

This clonotype showed up many times. Its antigen is undetermined. One end of the junction varies from germline; a read error may be responsible. Germline V lookup: CDR1 SGHTA, CDR2 FQGNSA. CDR3 length equals 15 residues. Sample-barcoded 5' priming and a J-beta primer mix drove a second PCR of roughly 6 to 12 cycles. Using its own MiXCR run on the 5' RACE reads, TCRdb lists one record per CDR3 protein. This table has hundreds of thousands of distinct CDR3 sequences, 29% appearing once. The rearrangement uses TRBV7-2 and TRBJ2-7, with TRBD2 as a possible D gene (5 bases). This clonotype was obtained from an elderly woman in good health. The sample taken for sequencing was blood. In nucleotides, the CDR3 is TGTGCCAGCAGCTTAGAGCCGCTAGCCTCCCACGAGCAGTACTTC. This sequence encodes CASSLEPLASHEQYF.